The clone carrying this T cell receptor beta chain has at least ten counts. The data originate from a study of regulatory T cells in long-lasting Graves disease. Both iRepertoire HTBI primers and Arm-PCR of CDR3 regions were used to build the TCR beta libraries. TCRdb used MiXCR to reprocess the multiplex PCR reads, holding one entry per CDR3 protein. The table has about 420,000 distinct CDR3 sequences, about 15% seen once; the top ten hold approximately 22%. Noted time point: newly diagnosed GD, antithyroid drugs for less than 3 months. Extracted PBMC RNA gave rise to the TCR library. V lost 2 bases and J lost 5; bases outside the gene matches: 8. The CDR3 consists of 16 residues. These data were also filed under a second study, of T cells in Graves' hyperthyroidism and ophthalmopathy.

The chain uses TRBV12-3 or TRBV12-4 and TRBJ1-5; TRBD1 matches at 8 bases. This sample comprised peripheral blood mononuclear cells (PBMCs), obtained at new diagnosis, from a patient treated with antithyroid drugs. The receptor's source is a woman under 30 with Graves disease. The CDR3 DNA is TGTGCCAGCAGTTTATGGGCAGGGGGCAAGGATCAGCCCCAGCATTTT. As protein: CASSLWAGGKDQPQHF.